A single sample is the source of the 24 T cell receptor beta chains below, sequenced in a study of blood T cell repertoires in COVID-19. Produced via immunoSEQ multiplex PCR; TCRdb's table is partial and in-frame only. The sample holds roughly 200,000 clones, approximately 83% seen once. Sequenced material: peripheral blood. These receptors were taken from a human donor with active or convalescent COVID-19. The donor label of this sample is uncertain.

The V and J genes are TRBV7-9 and TRBJ2-3; possible D gene TRBD2, 6 bases. From germline, CDR1 is SEHNR and CDR2 FQNEAQ (reference sequence). V dropped 1 base and J dropped 4 bases, with 24 bases sitting between them. The CDR3 consists of 19 residues. CDR3 protein: CASSLVWEEGGERADTQYF. The DNA of the CDR3 is TGTGCCAGCAGCTTAGTCTGGGAGGAAGGTGGCGAGCGAGCAGATACGCAGTATTTT.

This clone occurred a few times. V usage is TRBV30 and J usage is TRBJ2-6, with D possibly matching TRBD1 (6 bases). CDR3 size: 16 residues. In germline, CDR1 is GTSNPN, CDR2 SVGIG (reference sequence). The V gene lost 3 bases and the J gene lost 0 bases, with 12 bases spanning the gap. The CDR3 DNA reads as TGTGCCTGGAGCCGGACAGCTAGCTCTGGGGCCAACGTCCTGACTTTC. Its translation is CAWSRTASSGANVLTF.

This clone showed up just a few times. The chain has TRBV7-8 and TRBJ2-7; no clear D gene. CDR3 length: 14 residues. V shed 1 base and J shed 2 bases, with 9 bases lying between them. Germline V gene sequence: CDR1 SGHVS, CDR2 FQNEAQ. The CDR3: CASSLDLAAYEQYF. The CDR3 nucleotides are TGTGCCAGCAGCTTAGATTTAGCAGCCTACGAGCAGTACTTC.

The chain couples TRBV24-1 to TRBJ1-2, with 7 bases matching TRBD1. The CDR3 length is 13 residues. Trimming at V came to 10 bases and at J to 4 bases, leaving 8 bases not matched to a gene. Germline CDR1 and CDR2: KGHDR and SFDVKD. The CDR3 region has the DNA TGTGCCACGAAGTCGACAGGGCTCTATGGCTACACCTTC. It specifies CATKSTGLYGYTF.

The chain recombines TRBV5-1 with TRBJ1-2, with 9 bases that match TRBD1. The CDR3 has 16 amino acids. V was pared by 3 bases and J by 6 bases, with 12 bases of the junction left unmatched. The germline V gene encodes CDR1 SGHRS and CDR2 YFSETQ. In DNA form, the CDR3 reads TGCGCCAGCAGCTCACCCGACAGGGGGTTAGTCCATGGCTACACCTTC. This encodes CASSSPDRGLVHGYTF.

The gene calls are TRBV6-5 and TRBJ2-3; weak D call: TRBD2 (6 bases). This CDR3 region has 14 residues. Germline CDR1 and CDR2: MNHEY and SVGAGI. V lost 8 bases and J 0 bases, leaving 12 bases between the germline ends. The CDR3 DNA is TGTGCCAGCTTTGCGGGGAAGAGCACAGATACGCAGTATTTT. Amino acids: CASFAGKSTDTQYF.

The J gene is TRBJ1-2, the V gene TRBV9; D uncertain. The length of the CDR3 is 13 residues. Germline V CDR1 and CDR2: SGDLS, YYNGEE. V lost 1 base and J lost 3, with 7 bases in between. The CDR3 DNA reads as TGTGCCAGCAGCGTACGGGAGGACTATGGCTACACCTTC. Translation: CASSVREDYGYTF.

V gene TRBV7-2 combines with J gene TRBJ2-7, with a weak D call TRBD2 (5 bases). Trimming took 5 bases from V and 4 from J, leaving 15 bases between them. Looked up from germline, CDR1 is SGHTA and CDR2 is FQGNSA. This CDR3 region has 14 residues. The CDR3 is CASSQSGVWYEQYF. As DNA, the CDR3 is TGTGCCAGCAGCCAATCCGGGGTTTGGTACGAGCAGTACTTC. Full variable domain (rest looked up from reference TRBV7-2 and TRBJ2-7): GAGVSQSPSNKVTEKGKDVELRCDPISGHTALYWYRQSLGQGLEFLIYFQGNSAPDKSGLPSDRFSAERTGGSVSTLTIQRTQQEDSAVYLCASSQSGVWYEQYFGPGTRLTVT.

CDR3 nucleotide sequence: TGCGCCAGCAGCTTCTCCGGGGGGAACACTGAAGCTTTCTTT. This codes for CASSFSGGNTEAFF. The V gene is TRBV5-1, the J gene TRBJ1-1, with D perhaps TRBD1 (5 bases). The CDR3 contains 14 residues. Germline V CDR1 and CDR2: SGHRS, YFSETQ. V was shortened by 2 bases and J by 1 base, with 9 bases between the two germline ends.

The chain employs TRBV19 and TRBJ2-7, with 9 positions matching TRBD2. The CDR3 has 16 residues. Per germline, CDR1 LNHDA and CDR2 SQIVND (reference sequence). The V segment lost 7 bases and the J segment 7 bases; nucleotides outside the gene matches: 17. CDR3 sequence (DNA): TGTGCCAGTACTCTAAGGGGTAGCGGGAGAAGGGGAGAGCAGTACTTC. This translates into CASTLRGSGRRGEQYF.

The rearrangement links TRBV6-5 to TRBJ2-7; 8 bases match TRBD1. Germline V gene data show CDR1 as MNHEY and CDR2 as SVGAGI. Trimming cost V 7 bases and J 3 bases; bases outside gene matches: 11. The CDR3 is 15 amino acids. The CDR3 here is CASTITGTGHYEQYF. CDR3 nucleotide sequence: TGTGCCAGCACGATAACCGGGACAGGTCACTACGAGCAGTACTTC.

The chain recombines TRBV28 with TRBJ1-2; D call uncertain. Germline assignment: CDR1 MDHEN and CDR2 SYDVKM. The CDR3 totals 14 residues. V dropped 3 bases and J dropped 8 bases, with 16 bases sitting between them. This CDR3 reads CASSFVVDRGGYTF. The CDR3 DNA sequence: TGTGCCAGCAGTTTTGTGGTGGATCGAGGCGGCTACACCTTC.

The chain uses TRBV7-9 and TRBJ2-3, with 9 bases that match TRBD2. Germline V gene sequence: CDR1 SEHNR, CDR2 FQNEAQ (reference sequence). The CDR3 spans 15 residues. With 5 bases clipped from V and 4 bases from J, the junction kept 7 bases outside the gene matches. CDR3 protein: CASSRYSGRSDTQYF. The CDR3 coding sequence is TGTGCCAGCAGCCGATATAGCGGGAGATCAGATACGCAGTATTTT.

The V and J genes are TRBV2 and TRBJ1-5, with 8 bases identical to TRBD1. CDR1 and CDR2 (germline): SNHLY, FYNNEI. After removal of 5 bases from V and 9 bases from J, the junction contained 12 bases not matched to a gene. CDR3 length equals 15 residues. CDR3 in amino acids: CASSRTVQGVSPQHF. CDR3 coding DNA: TGTGCCAGCAGTAGAACTGTACAGGGGGTATCGCCCCAGCATTTT.

This chain uses TRBV28 with TRBJ1-1; 9 bases are a match to TRBD1. J gave up 4 bases and V 3 bases, and 0 bases lay outside the gene matches. The CDR3 covers 13 residues. The germline gives CDR1 MDHEN, CDR2 SYDVKM. The CDR3 region is CASSLTGGTEAFF. The CDR3 nucleotides are TGTGCCAGCAGTTTGACAGGGGGCACTGAAGCTTTCTTT.

The chain combines TRBV19 with TRBJ1-2; TRBD1 agrees at 7 bases. Germline assignment: CDR1 LNHDA and CDR2 SQIVND (reference sequence). The CDR3 loop spans 14 amino acids. Losses at the gene ends were 5 bases for V and 0 bases for J; bases not matched to a gene: 3. The CDR3 is CASSGDSTNYGYTF. The CDR3 DNA reads as TGTGCCAGTAGTGGGGACAGTACTAACTATGGCTACACCTTC.

The V call is TRBV11-2, the J call TRBJ2-1; perhaps TRBD1 as D (6 bases). The V end lost 3 bases, the J end lost 6 bases, and 15 bases lay between the germline ends. There are 15 residues in the CDR3. From germline, CDR1 is SGHAT and CDR2 FQNNGV. DNA of the CDR3: TGTGCCAGCAGCTTTGAGAGGACAGAGGGCAATGAGCAGTTCTTC. This gives the protein CASSFERTEGNEQFF.

J is TRBJ1-1 and V is TRBV7-9, with D possibly matching TRBD1 (5 bases). The CDR3 has 15 amino acids. In germline, CDR1 is SEHNR, CDR2 FQNEAQ (reference sequence). V was cut by 10 bases and J by 0 bases, with 18 bases left in between. Here the CDR3 reads CAISKGTLLNTEAFF. Written as DNA, the CDR3 is TGTGCCATCTCGAAAGGGACTCTCCTGAACACTGAAGCTTTCTTT.

This clone was recorded only once. This sequence joins TRBV25-1 and TRBJ1-2; 7 nucleotides line up with TRBD1. The germline V gene has CDR1 MGHDK and CDR2 SYGVNS. V was pared by 4 bases and J by 1 base, with 12 bases of the junction left unmatched. The CDR3 is made up of 17 amino acids. CDR3 nucleotide sequence: TGTGCCAGCAGTGGACGGAATGCGTGGGACAGTAACTATGGCTACACCTTC. Its translation is CASSGRNAWDSNYGYTF.

The gene calls are TRBV28 and TRBJ2-3, with 11 bases lining up with TRBD2. The CDR3 contains 15 residues. V lost 10 bases and J lost 0; bases outside the gene matches: 6. Looked up from germline, CDR1 is MDHEN and CDR2 is SYDVKM. CDR3 DNA: TGTGCCACCACCGGACTAGCGGGTAGCACAGATACGCAGTATTTT. Its protein is CATTGLAGSTDTQYF.

This sequence joins TRBV13 and TRBJ1-6; D remains unclear. Trimming removed 6 bases at V and 7 bases at J, with 13 bases between. Germline V CDR1 and CDR2: PRHDT, FYEKMQ (reference sequence). The CDR3 is 14 amino acids. The DNA of the CDR3 is TGTGCCAGCAGATGGGCCACACGGAATTCACCCCTCCACTTT. Its protein is CASRWATRNSPLHF.

The rearrangement joins TRBV7-9 to TRBJ1-1, with 7 bases fitting TRBD1. This CDR3 is built from 14 residues. Germline CDR1 and CDR2: SEHNR and FQNEAQ (reference sequence). Trimming cost V 5 bases and J 0 bases; bases outside gene matches: 3. In DNA, the CDR3 is TGTGCCAGCAGCACGACAGGGTTGAACACTGAAGCTTTCTTT. Translation: CASSTTGLNTEAFF.

This clone turned up a few times. The rearrangement uses TRBV4-2 and TRBJ2-7; 12 bases match TRBD2. J lost 1 base, V lost 4 bases, and 8 bases had no gene match. The CDR3 is made up of 17 amino acids. Germline CDR1 is LGHNA and CDR2 is YNFKEQ. The CDR3 is CASSLRTSGVLSYEQYF. CDR3 nucleotide sequence: TGTGCCAGCAGCCTAAGGACTAGCGGGGTCTTGTCCTACGAGCAGTACTTC.

The chain has TRBV15 and TRBJ2-3, with 7 bases that match TRBD1. CDR3 length equals 13 residues. V was clipped by 2 bases and J by 5 bases; unmatched bases: 1. Per the germline V gene, CDR1 is LNHNV and CDR2 is YYDKDF (reference sequence). CDR3 loop: CATSRNRGDTQYF. The CDR3 region has the DNA TGTGCCACCAGCAGAAACAGGGGAGATACGCAGTATTTT.